One sample yielded the 6 T cell receptor beta chains listed below, sequenced in a study of cytomegalovirus exposure and HLA in healthy donors. Primers included in the PCR were 60 Vbeta and 13 Jbeta primers. Some clones are missing from TCRdb's copy, which holds only in-frame ones; the method was immunoSEQ multiplex PCR. The data hold 52,000 or so clones, with approximately 78% observed a single time. Sequenced input: PBMCs. These receptors were obtained from a female donor in good health and CMV-seronegative.

This clone is medium-sized within its sample. The chain carries TRBV25-1 and TRBJ1-1; 9 bases fit TRBD1. This CDR3 is built from 13 residues. The germline CDR1 and CDR2 sequences are MGHDK and SYGVNS. V lost 6 bases to trimming and J lost 5 bases; unmatched junction nucleotides: 4. In DNA, the CDR3 is TGTGCCAGCAGCGGGACAGGGCTTACTGAAGCTTTCTTT. Translation: CASSGTGLTEAFF.

The chain combines TRBV4-2 with TRBJ2-5, with D hard to call. V lost 0 bases and J lost 1, with 6 bases in between. The CDR3 covers 14 residues. From germline, CDR1 is LGHNA and CDR2 YNFKEQ. The CDR3 is CASSQEYTQETQYF. Written as DNA, the CDR3 is TGTGCCAGCAGCCAAGAATACACCCAAGAGACCCAGTACTTC.

The chain uses TRBV4-1 and TRBJ2-1; TRBD1 is a possible D gene (5 bases). There are 17 residues in the CDR3. Trimming shortened V by 4 bases and J by 4 bases, and 20 bases separated the two germline ends. CDR1 and CDR2 from the germline V gene are MGHRA and YSYEKL. The CDR3: CASSPTSGAGKYNEQFF. CDR3 coding DNA: TGCGCCAGCAGCCCCACAAGTGGGGCAGGGAAATACAATGAGCAGTTCTTC.

The chain joins TRBV10-3 to TRBJ2-3, with TRBD1 matching 10 bases. The CDR3 sequence is 15 residues long. Germline V CDR1 and CDR2: ENHRY, SYGVKD. V lost 4 bases and J lost 3; bases outside the gene matches: 4. The chain's CDR3 is CAISGWTGGTDTQYF. The CDR3 DNA reads TGTGCCATCAGTGGATGGACAGGGGGAACAGATACGCAGTATTTT.

The chain employs TRBV27 and TRBJ1-2; 9 bases map to TRBD1. V lost 6 bases, J lost 8 bases, and 10 bases stayed unmatched. The CDR3 consists of 14 residues. Germline V gene lookup returns CDR1 MNHEY and CDR2 SMNVEV (reference sequence). CDR3 in DNA: TGTGCCAGCAGAACGACAGGGGGGTATCAGGGCTACACCTTC. Translating it yields CASRTTGGYQGYTF.

V is TRBV15 and J is TRBJ1-2; maybe TRBD1 (5 bases). Between the trimmed V and J ends, which lost 1 base and 8 bases, there was a span of 14 bases. The germline V gene encodes CDR1 LNHNV and CDR2 YYDKDF (reference sequence). The CDR3 consists of 14 residues. CDR3 in amino acids: CATSRAAQDVGYTF. In DNA form, the CDR3 reads TGTGCCACCAGCAGAGCCGCACAGGACGTGGGCTACACCTTC.